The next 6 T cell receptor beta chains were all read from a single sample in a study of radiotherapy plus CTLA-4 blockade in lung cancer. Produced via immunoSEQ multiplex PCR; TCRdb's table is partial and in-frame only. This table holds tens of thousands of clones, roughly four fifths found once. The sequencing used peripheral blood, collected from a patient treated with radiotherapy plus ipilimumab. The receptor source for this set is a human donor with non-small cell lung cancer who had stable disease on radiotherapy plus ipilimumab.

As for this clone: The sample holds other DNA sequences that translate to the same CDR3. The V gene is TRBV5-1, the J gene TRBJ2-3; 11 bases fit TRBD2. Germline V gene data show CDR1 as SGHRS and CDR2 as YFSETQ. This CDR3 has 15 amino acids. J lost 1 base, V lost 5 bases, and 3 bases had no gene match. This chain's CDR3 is CASSLAGGRTDTQYF. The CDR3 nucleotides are TGCGCCAGCAGTCTAGCGGGGGGACGCACAGATACGCAGTATTTT.

CDR3 in amino acids: CATSRAPLETQYF. CDR3 bases: TGTGCCACCAGCAGAGCCCCCTTAGAGACCCAGTACTTC. The chain recombines TRBV15 with TRBJ2-5, with D unresolved. Trimming pared 1 base from V and 4 bases from J, leaving 7 bases between. Germline loops: CDR1 LNHNV, CDR2 YYDKDF (reference sequence). This CDR3 has 13 amino acids.

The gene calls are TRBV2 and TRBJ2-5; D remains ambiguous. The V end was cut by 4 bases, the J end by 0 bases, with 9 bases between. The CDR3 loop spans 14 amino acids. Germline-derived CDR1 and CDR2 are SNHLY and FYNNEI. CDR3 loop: CASSVLTDQETQYF. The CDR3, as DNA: TGTGCCAGCAGTGTACTCACAGACCAAGAGACCCAGTACTTC.

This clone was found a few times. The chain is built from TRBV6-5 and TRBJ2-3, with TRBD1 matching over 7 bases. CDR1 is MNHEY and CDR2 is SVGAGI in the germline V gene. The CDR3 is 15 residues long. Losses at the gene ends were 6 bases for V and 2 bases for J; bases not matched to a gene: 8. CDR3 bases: TGTGCCAGCAGCCCCGGGACAGTTTACACAGATACGCAGTATTTT. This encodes CASSPGTVYTDTQYF.

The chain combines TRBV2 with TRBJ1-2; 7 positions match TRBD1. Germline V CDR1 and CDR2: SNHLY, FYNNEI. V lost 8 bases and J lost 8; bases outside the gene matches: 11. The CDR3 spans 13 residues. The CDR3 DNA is TGTGCCAGCGGGGACGACAGGGACGAGGGCTACACCTTC. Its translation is CASGDDRDEGYTF.

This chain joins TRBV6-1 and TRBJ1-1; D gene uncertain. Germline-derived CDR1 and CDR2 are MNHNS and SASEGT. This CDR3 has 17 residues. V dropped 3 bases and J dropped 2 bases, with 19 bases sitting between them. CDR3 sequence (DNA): TGTGCCAGCAGTGAGAGCGTAAGCGTGGGATCCAACACTGAAGCTTTCTTT. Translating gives CASSESVSVGSNTEAFF.